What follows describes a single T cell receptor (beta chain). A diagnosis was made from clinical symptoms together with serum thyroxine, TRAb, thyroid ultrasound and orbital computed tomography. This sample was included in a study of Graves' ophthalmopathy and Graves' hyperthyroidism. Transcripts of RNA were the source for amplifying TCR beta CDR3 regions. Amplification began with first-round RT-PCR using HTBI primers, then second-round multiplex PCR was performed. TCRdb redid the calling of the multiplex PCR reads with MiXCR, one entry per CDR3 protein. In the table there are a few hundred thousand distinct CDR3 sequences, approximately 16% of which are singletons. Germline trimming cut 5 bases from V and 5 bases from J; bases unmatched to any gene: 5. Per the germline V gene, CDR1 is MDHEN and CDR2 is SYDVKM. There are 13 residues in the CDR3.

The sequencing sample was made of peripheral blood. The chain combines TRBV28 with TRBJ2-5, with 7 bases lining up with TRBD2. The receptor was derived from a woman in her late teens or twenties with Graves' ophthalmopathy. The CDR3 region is CASSVRELETQYF. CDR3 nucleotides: TGTGCCAGCAGTGTGCGGGAGTTGGAGACCCAGTACTTC.